These 12 T cell receptor beta chains were sequenced from one sample in a study of T cells in Graves' hyperthyroidism and ophthalmopathy. RNA transcripts were the template for amplifying TCR beta CDR3 regions. HTBI primers were employed in a first-round RT-PCR of the TCR CDR3. TCRdb analysed the multiplex PCR reads with MiXCR anew, one entry per CDR3 protein. The repertoire has about 590,000 distinct CDR3 sequences, roughly 14% of them found once; the top ten carry 6.5% to 8%. The specimen sequenced was blood. The receptors shown here come from a woman aged 25 to 39 with Graves' hyperthyroidism.

This clonotype occurred many times. The chain has TRBV6-2 or TRBV6-3 and TRBJ1-1; D is ambiguous. The germline V gene encodes CDR1 MNHEY and CDR2 SVGEGT. CDR3 length: 13 residues. V was trimmed by 11 bases and J by 0 bases, leaving 13 bases between them. The CDR3 coding sequence is TGTGCCGTTACGCGTGATATGAACACTGAAGCTTTCTTT. It yields the protein CAVTRDMNTEAFF.

This clonotype showed up many times. V usage is TRBV5-6 and J usage is TRBJ1-1; D perhaps matches TRBD1 (5 bases). Germline V gene sequence: CDR1 SGHDT, CDR2 YYEEEE. This CDR3 comprises 16 residues. Trimming removed 3 bases from V and 4 bases from J, with 19 bases in between. DNA of the CDR3: TGTGCCAGCAGCTCACGGACACCCTCTGTGGCCACTGAAGCTTTCTTT. Its translation is CASSSRTPSVATEAFF.

This clonotype was recorded at least ten times. The rearrangement links TRBV12-3 or TRBV12-4 to TRBJ2-7, with D uncertain. The CDR3 contains 14 residues. V lost 1 base, J lost 3 bases, and 10 bases lay in between. This CDR3 is CASSLGVPVYEQYF. The CDR3 DNA is TGTGCCAGCAGTTTAGGGGTGCCAGTCTACGAGCAGTACTTC.

Many counts were recorded for this clonotype. This chain uses TRBV7-2 with TRBJ2-1, with D perhaps matching TRBD2 (5 bases). Germline V gene data show CDR1 as SGHTA and CDR2 as FQGNSA. Trimming removed 5 bases from V and 7 bases from J, with 9 bases in between. The CDR3 extends over 12 amino acids. The chain's CDR3 is CASSLGKNEQFF. CDR3 nucleotides: TGTGCCAGCAGCCTCGGGAAAAATGAGCAGTTCTTC. Variable domain in full (rest from reference TRBV7-2 and TRBJ2-1): GAGVSQSPSNKVTEKGKDVELRCDPISGHTALYWYRQSLGQGLEFLIYFQGNSAPDKSGLPSDRFSAERTGGSVSTLTIQRTQQEDSAVYLCASSLGKNEQFFGPGTRLTVL.

This clonotype was counted ten times or more. This chain joins TRBV6-1 and TRBJ2-5; D is undetermined. The CDR3 has 13 amino acids. CDR1 and CDR2 from the germline V gene are MNHNS and SASEGT. Trimming stripped 8 bases from V and 5 bases from J, with 15 bases between. CDR3 region: CASARAARETQYF. The CDR3 DNA reads TGTGCCAGCGCTCGGGCTGCCCGCGAGACCCAGTACTTC.

This clonotype was recorded a few times. The CDR3 region is CASSPRKDTYYGYTF. The CDR3, as DNA: TGTGCCAGCTCACCACGCAAAGACACCTACTATGGCTACACCTTC. The chain carries TRBV18 and TRBJ1-2; D unclear. The V gene lost 1 base and the J gene lost 3 bases, with 12 bases spanning the gap. Germline values: CDR1 KGHSH, CDR2 LQKENI. The CDR3 sequence is 15 residues long.

The table lists this clonotype with many counts. The chain links TRBV7-9 to TRBJ2-7, with D tentatively TRBD2 (6 bases). Trimming took 5 bases from V and 2 from J, leaving 16 bases between them. Germline V gene sequence: CDR1 SEHNR, CDR2 FQNEAQ (reference sequence). This CDR3 contains 15 residues. The CDR3 nucleotides are TGTGCCAGCAGCCCCCGGCAAGTAGCGGCCTACGAGCAGTACTTC. Amino acid sequence: CASSPRQVAAYEQYF.

This clonotype was detected only a few times. The rearrangement joins TRBV4-1 to TRBJ1-6; 9 bases map to TRBD1. V shed 4 bases, J shed 9 bases, and the junction held 10 bases outside the gene matches. Germline values: CDR1 MGHRA, CDR2 YSYEKL. The CDR3 contains 16 residues. The CDR3 DNA reads as TGCGCCAGCAGCCCCATCCCGGGACAGGGAATTTCACCCCTCCACTTT. It translates to CASSPIPGQGISPLHF.

This sequence joins TRBV9 and TRBJ2-7; 8 bases align to TRBD2. V trimming: 0 bases; J trimming: 2 bases; junction bases outside the gene matches: 10. This CDR3 contains 17 residues. Germline CDR1 SGDLS, CDR2 YYNGEE. CDR3 nucleotide sequence: TGTGCCAGCAGCGTAGCAACCGGGACTAGAAATGCCTACGAGCAGTACTTC. Protein: CASSVATGTRNAYEQYF.

As regards this clonotype: This may come from a read error, since a much larger clone is one base off. The CDR3 region is CANSVGIENTEAFF. The CDR3 DNA reads as TGTGCCAACAGCGTAGGGATCGAGAACACTGAAGCTTTCTTT. The chain recombines TRBV9 with TRBJ1-1; D unresolved. Germline lookup yields CDR1 SGDLS and CDR2 YYNGEE. The CDR3 has 14 amino acids.

This clonotype was recorded at least ten times. This rearrangement joins TRBV7-9 to TRBJ2-7, with 8 bases aligning to TRBD1. The CDR3 sequence is 16 residues long. V shed 4 bases and J 3 bases; nucleotides not matched to a gene: 11. Germline assignment: CDR1 SEHNR and CDR2 FQNEAQ (reference sequence). CDR3 sequence (DNA): TGTGCCAGCAGCTACTCCGGGGACAGGACGAACTACGAGCAGTACTTC. This codes for CASSYSGDRTNYEQYF. Using reference TRBV7-9 and TRBJ2-7 for the parts outside the CDR3, the full variable domain is DTGVSQNPRHKITKRGQNVTFRCDPISEHNRLYWYRQTLGQGPEFLTYFQNEAQLEKSRLLSDRFSAERPKGSFSTLEIQRTEQGDSAMYLCASSYSGDRTNYEQYFGPGTRLTVT.

This clonotype appeared many times. The chain recombines TRBV12-3 or TRBV12-4 with TRBJ2-3, with TRBD2 identical over 12 bases. J was trimmed by 1 base and V by 5 bases; bases with no gene match: 4. CDR3 length: 16 residues. The CDR3 region has the DNA TGTGCCAGCAGTCCGACTAGCGGGAGCGGCACAGATACGCAGTATTTT. It codes for CASSPTSGSGTDTQYF.